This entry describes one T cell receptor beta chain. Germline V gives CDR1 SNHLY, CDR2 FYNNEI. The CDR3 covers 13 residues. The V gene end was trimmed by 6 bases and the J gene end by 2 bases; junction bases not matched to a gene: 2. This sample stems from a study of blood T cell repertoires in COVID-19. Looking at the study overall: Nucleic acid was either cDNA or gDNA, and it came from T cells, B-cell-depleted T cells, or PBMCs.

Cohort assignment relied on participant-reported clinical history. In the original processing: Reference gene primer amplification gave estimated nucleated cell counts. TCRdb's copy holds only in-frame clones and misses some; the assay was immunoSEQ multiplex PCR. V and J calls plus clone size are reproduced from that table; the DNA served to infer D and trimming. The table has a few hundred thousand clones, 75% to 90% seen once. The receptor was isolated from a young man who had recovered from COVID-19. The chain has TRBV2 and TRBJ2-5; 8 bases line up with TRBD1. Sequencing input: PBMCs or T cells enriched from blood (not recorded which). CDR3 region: CASSRGRQETQYF. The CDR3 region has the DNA TGTGCCAGCAGCAGGGGGCGGCAAGAGACCCAGTACTTC. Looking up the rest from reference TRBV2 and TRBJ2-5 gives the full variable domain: EPEVTQTPSHQVTQMGQEVILRCVPISNHLYFYWYRQILGQKVEFLVSFYNNEISEKSEIFDDQFSVERPDGSNFTLKIRSTKLEDSAMYFCASSRGRQETQYFGPGTRLLVL.